A single sample is the source of the 20 T cell receptor beta chains below, sequenced in a study of response to subunit inactivated influenza vaccine. In TCRdb, the RT-PCR reads were re-called with MiXCR into one record per CDR3 protein. The sample holds around 750,000 distinct CDR3 sequences, 21% seen once. The specimen was PBMCs from blood, collected about 5 days after vaccination. These receptors all stem from a man between 50 and 59 years old who received an inactivated influenza vaccine.

V and J are TRBV2 and TRBJ1-2; D not resolved. From germline, CDR1 is SNHLY and CDR2 FYNNEI. The V gene lost 2 bases and the J gene lost 4 bases, with 8 bases spanning the gap. The CDR3 spans 13 residues. CDR3 amino acids: CASSESASYGYTF. The CDR3 DNA follows: TGTGCCAGCAGTGAATCGGCGAGCTATGGCTACACCTTC. Based on the CDR3 plus reference TRBV2 and TRBJ1-2, the full variable domain is EPEVTQTPSHQVTQMGQEVILRCVPISNHLYFYWYRQILGQKVEFLVSFYNNEISEKSEIFDDQFSVERPDGSNFTLKIRSTKLEDSAMYFCASSESASYGYTFGSGTRLTVV.

There are a few counts of this clonotype. The gene calls are TRBV3-1 and TRBJ2-2, with a possible D match to TRBD1 (5 bases). The V and J ends lost 2 bases and 4 bases respectively, with 17 bases between them. The CDR3 spans 17 residues. Looked up from germline, CDR1 is LGHDT and CDR2 is YNNKEL (reference sequence). CDR3: CASSQPGRGPSTGELFF. CDR3 nucleotides: TGTGCCAGCAGCCAACCCGGTAGGGGTCCGAGCACCGGGGAGCTGTTTTTT.

The rearrangement uses TRBV20-1 and TRBJ1-5; D gene ambiguous. This CDR3 is 16 amino acids long. V gave up 1 base and J gave up 5 bases, with 18 bases separating them. CDR1 and CDR2 from the germline V gene are DFQATT and SNEGSKA (reference sequence). DNA for the CDR3: TGCAGTGCTAGAGCCCTTACACCGGTCGGGGATCAGCCCCAGCATTTT. Translated, it gives CSARALTPVGDQPQHF.

This clonotype was found a few times. The chain recombines TRBV7-8 with TRBJ1-5; D ambiguous. In germline, CDR1 is SGHVS, CDR2 FQNEAQ. Trimming took off 5 bases at V and 7 bases at J, with 15 bases between the two ends. This CDR3 comprises 14 residues. For the CDR3, the DNA is TGTGCCAGCAGCAAAGAAAGGGCCGAACAGCCCCAGCATTTT. Its protein is CASSKERAEQPQHF.

There are a few counts of this clonotype. In nucleotides, the CDR3 is TGTGCCAGCAGTAGGGACCCTCCGGGGGAGCAGTACTTC. Protein: CASSRDPPGEQYF. The chain has TRBV6-1 and TRBJ2-7; D possibly matches TRBD1 or TRBD2 (5 bases each). The CDR3 runs 13 residues. Germline values: CDR1 MNHNS, CDR2 SASEGT. Trimming took 5 bases from V and 7 from J, leaving 15 bases between them.

V is TRBV4-1 and J is TRBJ2-7; possible D gene TRBD2, 5 bases. V was cut by 4 bases and J by 2 bases, with 15 bases left in between. The CDR3 contains 15 residues. Germline V gives CDR1 MGHRA, CDR2 YSYEKL. The CDR3 spells CASSLYPGSPYEQYF. The DNA for the CDR3 is TGCGCCAGCAGCCTGTATCCGGGGTCCCCCTACGAGCAGTACTTC.

This clonotype was recorded a few times. The chain joins TRBV9 to TRBJ2-1; a possible D gene is TRBD2 (5 bases). CDR1 is SGDLS, CDR2 YYNGEE, per germline. The V gene lost 3 bases and the J gene lost 9 bases, with 16 bases spanning the gap. The CDR3 is 14 residues long. The CDR3 loop is CASSGGLPAGEQFF. The CDR3 DNA follows: TGTGCCAGCAGCGGAGGTCTGCCGGCGGGTGAGCAGTTCTTC.

About this clonotype itself: A much larger clone is a single base away; this may be a read error. V and J are TRBV12-3 or TRBV12-4 and TRBJ2-3; D gene uncertain. This CDR3 spans 13 amino acids. DNA of the CDR3: TGTGGCAGCAGTTTGCGTGGGTCAGATACGCAGTATTTT. It encodes CGSSLRGSDTQYF.

This clonotype was detected ten times or more. This chain links TRBV12-3 or TRBV12-4 with TRBJ2-1; the D gene is possibly TRBD1 (5 bases). This CDR3 region has 13 residues. Trimming stripped 3 bases from V and 9 bases from J, with 12 bases between. In nucleotides, the CDR3 is TGTGCCAGCAGTTTGGTTGGGGCGAGTGAGCAGTTCTTC. Protein product: CASSLVGASEQFF.

This rearrangement joins TRBV27 to TRBJ1-1; the D gene is possibly TRBD1 (5 bases). The CDR3 contains 15 residues. The V gene's germline CDR1 is MNHEY and CDR2 SMNVEV (reference sequence). Trimming cost V 0 bases and J 4 bases, with 12 bases left between them. The DNA of the CDR3 is TGTGCCAGCAGTTTATCGGGGGGAGCCGGCACTGAAGCTTTCTTT. Its protein product is CASSLSGGAGTEAFF.

This chain's CDR3 is CASSQGTGNTGELFF. In DNA form, the CDR3 reads TGTGCCAGCAGCCAAGGGACAGGGAACACCGGGGAGCTGTTTTTT. The chain combines TRBV3-1 with TRBJ2-2; 7 bases map to TRBD1. Losses at the gene ends were 1 base for V and 1 base for J; bases not matched to a gene: 0. Germline CDR1 is LGHDT and CDR2 is YNNKEL (reference sequence). This CDR3 spans 15 amino acids.

This clonotype appeared a few times. The chain employs TRBV29-1 and TRBJ2-1; D remains unclear. This CDR3 region has 13 residues. Germline CDR1 and CDR2: SQVTM and ANQGSEA. V lost 4 bases, J lost 9 bases, and 16 bases lay in between. CDR3 region: CSVVGRLSVEQFF. The CDR3 DNA reads as TGCAGCGTTGTCGGCAGATTATCGGTTGAGCAGTTCTTC.

This chain uses TRBV12-3 or TRBV12-4 with TRBJ1-3, with D uncertain. Trimming removed 8 bases from V and 1 base from J, with 3 bases in between. This CDR3 region has 11 residues. For the CDR3, the DNA is TGTGCCAGCGGGTCTGGAAACACCATATATTTT. Translating it yields CASGSGNTIYF.

This clonotype was counted between two and nine times. The J gene is TRBJ2-7, the V gene TRBV7-2, with D maybe TRBD1 (6 bases). The CDR3 covers 13 residues. Trimming removed 5 bases from V and 6 bases from J, with 14 bases in between. Germline values: CDR1 SGHTA, CDR2 FQGNSA. CDR3 coding DNA: TGTGCCAGCAGCCCCAACAGGGTCCGCGAGCAGTACTTC. Translating it yields CASSPNRVREQYF.

This clonotype was picked up a small number of times. V and J are TRBV12-3 or TRBV12-4 and TRBJ2-5; 8 nucleotides align to TRBD2. CDR3 length: 13 residues. V shed 6 bases, J shed 5 bases, and the junction held 5 bases outside the gene matches. CDR3 region: CASRLGGAETQYF. CDR3 coding DNA: TGTGCCAGCAGACTCGGGGGGGCTGAGACCCAGTACTTC.

This rearrangement joins TRBV28 to TRBJ2-5; D is perhaps TRBD1 (5 bases). The CDR3 runs 15 residues. V lost 2 bases and J lost 5, with 15 bases in between. Germline lookup yields CDR1 MDHEN and CDR2 SYDVKM. CDR3 protein: CASSLGQGFRETQYF. In DNA, the CDR3 is TGTGCCAGCAGTTTAGGGCAGGGCTTTCGCGAGACCCAGTACTTC.

This clonotype was seen a handful of times. The gene calls are TRBV9 and TRBJ2-3; a weak D match, TRBD2 (6 bases). CDR1 is SGDLS, CDR2 YYNGEE, per germline. This CDR3 spans 16 amino acids. Deletions cut 2 bases from V and 2 bases from J, with 15 bases between. In DNA, the CDR3 is TGTGCCAGCAGCGTCACCGGGACTCGACTCACAGATACGCAGTATTTT. This encodes CASSVTGTRLTDTQYF.

This clonotype was observed a handful of times. V usage is TRBV6-1 and J usage is TRBJ2-7, with TRBD2 identical over 8 bases. The trim removed 6 bases at V and 0 bases at J, leaving 4 bases unmatched. The length of the CDR3 is 14 residues. Germline V lookup: CDR1 MNHNS, CDR2 SASEGT. The chain's CDR3 is CASSRLASSYEQYF. The CDR3 nucleotides are TGTGCCAGCAGCAGACTAGCGAGCTCCTACGAGCAGTACTTC.

The chain has TRBV5-1 and TRBJ2-1, with a weak D call TRBD1 (7 bases). Trimming took off 4 bases at V and 6 bases at J, with 20 bases between the two ends. This CDR3 region has 16 residues. The germline V gene encodes CDR1 SGHRS and CDR2 YFSETQ. CDR3 amino acids: CASSPDRERGPNEQFF. The CDR3 DNA is TGCGCCAGCAGCCCCGACAGGGAACGGGGGCCCAATGAGCAGTTCTTC.

This clonotype was seen only a few times. This chain joins TRBV6-1 and TRBJ2-7; TRBD2 matches at 10 bases. After removal of 5 bases from V and 0 bases from J, the junction contained 10 bases not matched to a gene. Germline V CDR1 and CDR2: MNHNS, SASEGT. The CDR3 runs to 17 residues. This CDR3 is CASSRNRLAGSSYEQYF. The CDR3 DNA is TGTGCCAGCAGTCGAAACCGACTAGCGGGCTCCTCCTACGAGCAGTACTTC.